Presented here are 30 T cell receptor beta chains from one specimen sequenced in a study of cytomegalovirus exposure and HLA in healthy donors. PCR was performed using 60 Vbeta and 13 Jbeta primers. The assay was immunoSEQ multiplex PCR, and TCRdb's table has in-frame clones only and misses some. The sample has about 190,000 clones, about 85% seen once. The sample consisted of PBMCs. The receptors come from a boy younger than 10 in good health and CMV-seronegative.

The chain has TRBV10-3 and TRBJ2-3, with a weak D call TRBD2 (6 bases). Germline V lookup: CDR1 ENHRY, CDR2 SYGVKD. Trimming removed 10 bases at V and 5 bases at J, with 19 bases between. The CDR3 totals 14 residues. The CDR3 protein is CATHPGLKVDTQYF. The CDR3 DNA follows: TGTGCCACGCACCCGGGACTTAAGGTAGATACGCAGTATTTT.

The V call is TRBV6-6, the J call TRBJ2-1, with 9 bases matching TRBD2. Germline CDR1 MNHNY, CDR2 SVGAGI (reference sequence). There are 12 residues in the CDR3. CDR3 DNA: TGTTGTACAGGGACTAGCAGGAATGAGCAGTTCTTC. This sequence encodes CCTGTSRNEQFF.

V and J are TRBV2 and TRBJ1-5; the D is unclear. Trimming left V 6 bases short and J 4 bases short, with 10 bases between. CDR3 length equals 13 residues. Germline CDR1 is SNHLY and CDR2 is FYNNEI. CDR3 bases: TGTGCCAGCAGGGAGGACGGGAATCAGCCCCAGCATTTT. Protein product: CASREDGNQPQHF.

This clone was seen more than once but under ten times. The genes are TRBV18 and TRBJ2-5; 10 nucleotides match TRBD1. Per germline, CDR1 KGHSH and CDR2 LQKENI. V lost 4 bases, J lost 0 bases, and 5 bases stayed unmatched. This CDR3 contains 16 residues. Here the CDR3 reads CASSRPGQGHQETQYF. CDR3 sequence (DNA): TGTGCCAGCTCACGACCGGGACAGGGGCACCAAGAGACCCAGTACTTC. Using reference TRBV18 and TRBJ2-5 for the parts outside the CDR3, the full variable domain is NAGVMQNPRHLVRRRGQEARLRCSPMKGHSHVYWYRQLPEEGLKFMVYLQKENIIDESGMPKERFSAEFPKEGPSILRIQQVVRGDSAAYFCASSRPGQGHQETQYFGPGTRLLVL.

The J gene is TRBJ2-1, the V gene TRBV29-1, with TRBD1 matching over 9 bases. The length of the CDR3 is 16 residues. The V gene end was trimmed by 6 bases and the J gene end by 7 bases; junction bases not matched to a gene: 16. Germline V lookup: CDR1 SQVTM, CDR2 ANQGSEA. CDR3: CSVMGRGDRAKNEQFF. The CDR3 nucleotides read TGCAGCGTCATGGGCCGGGGGGACAGGGCGAAGAATGAGCAGTTCTTC.

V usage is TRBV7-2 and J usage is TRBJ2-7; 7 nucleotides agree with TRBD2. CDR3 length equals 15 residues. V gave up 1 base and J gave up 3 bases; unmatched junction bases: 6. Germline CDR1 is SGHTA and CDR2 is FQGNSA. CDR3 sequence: CASSLVAGVDYEQYF. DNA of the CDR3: TGTGCCAGCAGCTTAGTGGCGGGAGTTGACTACGAGCAGTACTTC.

The CDR3 spells CASRDGQGSNQPQHF. The CDR3 DNA sequence: TGTGCCAGCAGAGACGGACAGGGAAGCAATCAGCCCCAGCATTTT. The chain has TRBV2 and TRBJ1-5, with 8 positions matching TRBD1. Germline V lookup: CDR1 SNHLY, CDR2 FYNNEI. The CDR3 runs 15 residues. Trimming cost V 6 bases and J 1 base; bases outside gene matches: 5.

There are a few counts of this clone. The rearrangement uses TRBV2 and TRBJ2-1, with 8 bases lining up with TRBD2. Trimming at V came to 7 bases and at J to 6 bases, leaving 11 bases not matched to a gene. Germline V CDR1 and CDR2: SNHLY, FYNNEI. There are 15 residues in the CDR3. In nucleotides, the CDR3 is TGTGCCAGCACCCAAAGGCGGGGGGCCTTCAATGAGCAGTTCTTC. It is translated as CASTQRRGAFNEQFF.

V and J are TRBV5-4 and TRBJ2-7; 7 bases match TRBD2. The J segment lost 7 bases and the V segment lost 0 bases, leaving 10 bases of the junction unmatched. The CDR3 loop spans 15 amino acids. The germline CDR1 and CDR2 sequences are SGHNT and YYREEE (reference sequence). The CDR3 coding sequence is TGTGCCAGCAGCTTGGGGGGACTATCATCGGGGGAGCAGTACTTC. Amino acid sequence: CASSLGGLSSGEQYF.

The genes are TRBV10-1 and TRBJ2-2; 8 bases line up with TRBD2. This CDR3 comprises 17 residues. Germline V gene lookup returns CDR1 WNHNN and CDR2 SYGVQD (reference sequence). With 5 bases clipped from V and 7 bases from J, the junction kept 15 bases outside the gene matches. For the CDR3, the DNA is TGCGCCAGCAGTCACCTCCGAACGGGAGGGCCCAACGGGGAGCTGTTTTTT. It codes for CASSHLRTGGPNGELFF.

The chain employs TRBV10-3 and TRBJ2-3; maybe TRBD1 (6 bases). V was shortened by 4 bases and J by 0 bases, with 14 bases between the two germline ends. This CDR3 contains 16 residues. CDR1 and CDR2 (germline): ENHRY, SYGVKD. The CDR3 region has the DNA TGTGCCATCAGTGCCGAGGGGGACACTAGCACAGATACGCAGTATTTT. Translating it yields CAISAEGDTSTDTQYF.

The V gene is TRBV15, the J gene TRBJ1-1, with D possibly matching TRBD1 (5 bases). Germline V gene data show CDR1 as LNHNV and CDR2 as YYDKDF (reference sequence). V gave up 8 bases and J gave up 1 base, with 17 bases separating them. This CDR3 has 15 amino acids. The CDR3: CATPWGGLTNTEAFF. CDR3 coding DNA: TGTGCCACCCCCTGGGGGGGATTGACGAACACTGAAGCTTTCTTT.

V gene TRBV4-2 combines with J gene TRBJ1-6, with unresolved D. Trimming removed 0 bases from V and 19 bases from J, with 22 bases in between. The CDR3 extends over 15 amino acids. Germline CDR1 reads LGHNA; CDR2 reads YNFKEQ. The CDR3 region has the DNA TGTGCCAGCAGCCAAGATCGGTCAGCCCCTGTGGGCTTGCACTTT. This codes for CASSQDRSAPVGLHF.

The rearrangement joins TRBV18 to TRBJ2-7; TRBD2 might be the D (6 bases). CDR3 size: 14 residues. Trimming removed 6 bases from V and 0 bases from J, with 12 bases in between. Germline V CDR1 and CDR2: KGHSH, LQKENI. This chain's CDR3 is CASSEGLNSYEQYV. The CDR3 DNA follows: TGTGCCAGCTCCGAGGGACTCAACTCCTACGAGCAGTACGTC.

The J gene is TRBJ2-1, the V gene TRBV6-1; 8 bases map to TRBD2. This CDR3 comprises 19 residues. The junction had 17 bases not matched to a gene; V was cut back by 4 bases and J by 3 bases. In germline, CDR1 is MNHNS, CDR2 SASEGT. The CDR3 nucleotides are TGTGCCAGCAGTGTAAGTCTCGGTTCCAGCGGGAGCATCTACAATGAGCAGTTCTTC. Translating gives CASSVSLGSSGSIYNEQFF.

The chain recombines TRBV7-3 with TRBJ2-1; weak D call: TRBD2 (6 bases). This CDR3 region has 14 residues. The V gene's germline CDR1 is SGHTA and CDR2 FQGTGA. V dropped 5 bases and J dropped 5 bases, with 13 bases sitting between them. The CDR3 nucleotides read TGTGCCAGCAGCGCTGGTACTAGCAACAATGAGCAGTTCTTC. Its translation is CASSAGTSNNEQFF. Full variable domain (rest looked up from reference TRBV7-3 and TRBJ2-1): GAGVSQTPSNKVTEKGKYVELRCDPISGHTALYWYRQSLGQGPEFLIYFQGTGAADDSGLPNDRFFAVRPEGSVSTLKIQRTERGDSAVYLCASSAGTSNNEQFFGPGTRLTVL.

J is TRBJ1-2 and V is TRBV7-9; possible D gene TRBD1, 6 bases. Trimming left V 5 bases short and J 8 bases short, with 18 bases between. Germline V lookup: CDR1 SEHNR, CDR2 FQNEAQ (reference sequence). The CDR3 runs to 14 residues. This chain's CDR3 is CASSKSAGAGGYTF. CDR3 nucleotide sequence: TGTGCCAGCAGCAAATCGGCGGGGGCCGGGGGCTACACCTTC.

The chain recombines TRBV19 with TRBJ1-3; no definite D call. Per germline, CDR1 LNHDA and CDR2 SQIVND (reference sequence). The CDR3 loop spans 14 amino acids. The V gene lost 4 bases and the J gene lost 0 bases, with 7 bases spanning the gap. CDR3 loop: CASSNGNSGNTIYF. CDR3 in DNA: TGTGCCAGTAGTAACGGTAACTCTGGAAACACCATATATTTT.

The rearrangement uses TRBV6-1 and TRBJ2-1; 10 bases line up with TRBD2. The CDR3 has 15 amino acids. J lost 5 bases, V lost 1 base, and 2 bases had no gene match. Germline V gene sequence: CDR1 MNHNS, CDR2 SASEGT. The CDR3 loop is CASSEVLAGNNEQFF. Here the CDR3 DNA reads TGTGCCAGCAGTGAAGTACTAGCGGGGAACAATGAGCAGTTCTTC.

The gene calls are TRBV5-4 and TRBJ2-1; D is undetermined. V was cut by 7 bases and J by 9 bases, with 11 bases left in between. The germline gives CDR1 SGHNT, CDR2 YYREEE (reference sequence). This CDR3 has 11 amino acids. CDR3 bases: TGTGCCAGCCTCATACCAGGTGAGCAGTTCTTC. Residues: CASLIPGEQFF.

CDR3 region: CASSPTGRPSDEQYV. CDR3 nucleotides: TGTGCCAGCAGCCCGACAGGCCGTCCCAGTGATGAGCAGTACGTC. The chain carries TRBV11-2 and TRBJ2-7; TRBD1 is a possible D gene (6 bases). CDR1 SGHAT and CDR2 FQNNGV come from the germline V gene. This CDR3 region has 15 residues. V was shortened by 5 bases and J by 7 bases, with 21 bases between the two germline ends.

The chain's CDR3 is CASSVRRGDGYTF. DNA of the CDR3: TGTGCCAGCAGTGTCCGACGGGGTGATGGCTACACCTTC. The V gene is TRBV27, the J gene TRBJ1-2; D gene unclear. CDR1 is MNHEY, CDR2 SMNVEV, per germline (reference sequence). V lost 5 bases and J 6 bases, leaving 13 bases between the germline ends. The CDR3 sequence is 13 residues long.

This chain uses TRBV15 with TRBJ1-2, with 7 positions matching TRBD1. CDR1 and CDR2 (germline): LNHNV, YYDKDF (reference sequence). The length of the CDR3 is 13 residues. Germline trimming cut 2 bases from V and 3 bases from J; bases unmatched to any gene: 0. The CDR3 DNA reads TGTGCCACCAGCAGACAGGGGGACTATGGCTACACCTTC. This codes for CATSRQGDYGYTF.

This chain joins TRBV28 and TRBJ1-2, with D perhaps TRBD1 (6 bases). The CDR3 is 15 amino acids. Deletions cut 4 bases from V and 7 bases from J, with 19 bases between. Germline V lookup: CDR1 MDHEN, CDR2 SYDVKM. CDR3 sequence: CASSYAGEGDSGYTF. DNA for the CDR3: TGTGCCAGCAGTTACGCGGGGGAGGGGGACTCTGGCTACACCTTC.

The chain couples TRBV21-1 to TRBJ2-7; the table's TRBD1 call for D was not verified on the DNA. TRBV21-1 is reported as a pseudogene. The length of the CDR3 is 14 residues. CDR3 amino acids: CASSGTGCLWEQYV. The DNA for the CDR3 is TGTGCCAGCAGTGGGACAGGCTGCCTCTGGGAGCAGTACGTC.

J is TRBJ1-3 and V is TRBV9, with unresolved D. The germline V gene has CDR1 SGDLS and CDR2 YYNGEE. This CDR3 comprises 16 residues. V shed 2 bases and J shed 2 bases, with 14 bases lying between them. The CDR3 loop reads CASSVNVQAAGNTIYF. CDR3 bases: TGTGCCAGCAGCGTTAATGTCCAGGCAGCTGGAAACACCATATATTTT.

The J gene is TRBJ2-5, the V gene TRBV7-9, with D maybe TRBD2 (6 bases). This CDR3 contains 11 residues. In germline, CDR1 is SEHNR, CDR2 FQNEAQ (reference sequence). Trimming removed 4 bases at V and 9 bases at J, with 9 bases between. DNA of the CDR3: TGTGCCAGCAGCTCGGAGGGCGCCCAGTACTTC. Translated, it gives CASSSEGAQYF.

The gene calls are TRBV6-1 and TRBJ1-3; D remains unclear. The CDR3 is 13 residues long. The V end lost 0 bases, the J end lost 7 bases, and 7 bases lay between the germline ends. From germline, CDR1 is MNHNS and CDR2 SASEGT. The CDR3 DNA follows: TGTGCCAGCAGTGAAGCTAGCCCGAACACCATATATTTT. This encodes CASSEASPNTIYF.

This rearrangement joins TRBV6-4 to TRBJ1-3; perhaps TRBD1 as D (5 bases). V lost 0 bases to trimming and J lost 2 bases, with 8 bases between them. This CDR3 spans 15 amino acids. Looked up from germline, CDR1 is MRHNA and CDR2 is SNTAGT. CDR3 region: CASSDSAGTGNTIYF. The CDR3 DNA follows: TGTGCCAGCAGTGACTCGGCAGGGACTGGAAACACCATATATTTT.

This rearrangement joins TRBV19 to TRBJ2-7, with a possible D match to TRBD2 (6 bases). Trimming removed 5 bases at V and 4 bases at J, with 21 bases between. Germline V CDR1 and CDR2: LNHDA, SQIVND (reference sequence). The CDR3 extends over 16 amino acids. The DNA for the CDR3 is TGTGCCAGTAGTCGAATCGGGGGAGCGAGAGAATACGAGCAGTACTTC. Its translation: CASSRIGGAREYEQYF.